This TCR beta chain was documented in a study of blood T cell repertoires in COVID-19. This clone has just one count. Repertoires were generated with immunoSEQ multiplex PCR, while TCRdb's copy carries only in-frame clones and drops some. The sample includes under 100,000 clones, about 90% seen only once; the top ten take around 4.5%. There are 12 residues in the CDR3. The germline V gene has CDR1 LGHNT and CDR2 FRNRAP. The V end was cut by 2 bases, the J end by 8 bases, with 6 bases between. This TCR came from a middle-aged man with active COVID-19. Sequenced sample: peripheral blood. This chain joins TRBV12-5 and TRBJ2-2; D unresolved. As DNA, the CDR3 is TGTGCTAGTGGTTTGCCTTCGGGGGAGCTGTTTTTT. Residues: CASGLPSGELFF.